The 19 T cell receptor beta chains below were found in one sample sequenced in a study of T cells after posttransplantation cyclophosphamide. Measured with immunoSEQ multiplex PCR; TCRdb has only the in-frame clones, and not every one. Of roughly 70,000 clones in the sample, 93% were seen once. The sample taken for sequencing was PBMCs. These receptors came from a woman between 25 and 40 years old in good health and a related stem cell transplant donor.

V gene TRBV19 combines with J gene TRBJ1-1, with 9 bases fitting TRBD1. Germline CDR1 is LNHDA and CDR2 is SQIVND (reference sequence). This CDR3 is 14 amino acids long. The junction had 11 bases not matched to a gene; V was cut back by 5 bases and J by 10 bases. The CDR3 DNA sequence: TGTGCCAGTAGTTCCCGGGACAGGGCAAGGCGAGCTTTCTTT. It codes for CASSSRDRARRAFF.

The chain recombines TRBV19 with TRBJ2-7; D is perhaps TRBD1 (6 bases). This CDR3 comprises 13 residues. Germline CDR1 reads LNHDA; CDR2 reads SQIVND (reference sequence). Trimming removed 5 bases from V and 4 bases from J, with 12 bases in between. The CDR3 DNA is TGTGCCAGTAGTTACAGGGTCTCTTACGAGCAGTACTTC. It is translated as CASSYRVSYEQYF.

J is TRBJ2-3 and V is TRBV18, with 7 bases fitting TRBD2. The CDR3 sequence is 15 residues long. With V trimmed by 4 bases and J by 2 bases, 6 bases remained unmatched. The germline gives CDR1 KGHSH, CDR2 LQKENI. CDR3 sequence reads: CASSQTGGYTDTQYF. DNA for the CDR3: TGTGCCAGCTCACAAACGGGGGGTTACACAGATACGCAGTATTTT.

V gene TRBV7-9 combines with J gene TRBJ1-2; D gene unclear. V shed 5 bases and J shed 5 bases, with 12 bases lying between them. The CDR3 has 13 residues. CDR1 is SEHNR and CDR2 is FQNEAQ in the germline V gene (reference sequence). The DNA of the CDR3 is TGTGCCAGCAGCCCCGAAGGCAGGTATGGCTACACCTTC. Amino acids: CASSPEGRYGYTF.

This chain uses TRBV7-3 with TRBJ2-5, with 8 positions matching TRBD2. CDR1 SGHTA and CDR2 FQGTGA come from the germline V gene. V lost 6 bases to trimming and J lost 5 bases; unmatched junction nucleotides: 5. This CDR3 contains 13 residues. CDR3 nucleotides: TGTGCCAGCAGTTCGACTAGCGTGGAGACCCAGTACTTC. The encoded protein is CASSSTSVETQYF.

CDR3 region: CASSQIGYEQYF. The CDR3, as DNA: TGTGCCAGCAGCCAGATAGGGTACGAGCAGTACTTC. This chain uses TRBV7-9 with TRBJ2-7; D not resolved. The germline V gene encodes CDR1 SEHNR and CDR2 FQNEAQ (reference sequence). V lost 5 bases, J lost 4 bases, and 9 bases lay in between. This CDR3 contains 12 residues.

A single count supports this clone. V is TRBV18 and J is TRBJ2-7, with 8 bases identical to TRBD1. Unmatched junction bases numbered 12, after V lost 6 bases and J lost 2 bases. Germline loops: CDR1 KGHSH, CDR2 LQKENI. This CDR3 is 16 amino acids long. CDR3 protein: CASSSRGQGRAYEQYF. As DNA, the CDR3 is TGTGCCAGCTCTTCCCGCGGACAGGGCCGAGCCTACGAGCAGTACTTC.

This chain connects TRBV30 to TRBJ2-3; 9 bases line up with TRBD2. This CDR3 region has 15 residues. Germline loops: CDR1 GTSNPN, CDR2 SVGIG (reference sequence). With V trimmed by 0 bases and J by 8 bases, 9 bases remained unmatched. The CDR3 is CAWSVTRGGAGTQYF. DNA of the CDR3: TGTGCCTGGAGTGTTACGCGGGGGGGTGCGGGTACGCAGTATTTT.

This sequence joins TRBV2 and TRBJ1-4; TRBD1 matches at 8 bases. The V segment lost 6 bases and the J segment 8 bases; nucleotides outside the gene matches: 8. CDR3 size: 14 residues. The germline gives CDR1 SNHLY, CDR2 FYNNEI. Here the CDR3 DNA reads TGTGCCAGCAGCACAGGGGGTCAGCGGGAAAAACTGTTTTTT. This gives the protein CASSTGGQREKLFF.

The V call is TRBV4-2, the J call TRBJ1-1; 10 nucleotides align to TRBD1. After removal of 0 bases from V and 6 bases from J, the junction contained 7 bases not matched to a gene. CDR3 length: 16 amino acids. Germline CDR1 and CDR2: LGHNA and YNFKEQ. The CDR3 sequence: CASSQDEGTGVAEAFF. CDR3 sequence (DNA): TGTGCCAGCAGCCAAGATGAGGGGACAGGGGTGGCTGAAGCTTTCTTT.

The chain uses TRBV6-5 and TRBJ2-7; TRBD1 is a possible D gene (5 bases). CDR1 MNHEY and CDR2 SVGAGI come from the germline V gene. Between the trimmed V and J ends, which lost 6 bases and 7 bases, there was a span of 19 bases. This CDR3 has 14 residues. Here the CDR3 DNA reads TGTGCCAGCAGGGGTTACACAGGATTTACTGAGCAGTACTTC. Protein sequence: CASRGYTGFTEQYF.

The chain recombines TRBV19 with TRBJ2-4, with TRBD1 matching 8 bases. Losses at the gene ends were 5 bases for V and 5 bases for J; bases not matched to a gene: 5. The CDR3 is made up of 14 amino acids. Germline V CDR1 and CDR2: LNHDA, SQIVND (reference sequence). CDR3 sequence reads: CASSRRGRENIQYF. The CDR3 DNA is TGTGCCAGTAGTCGCAGGGGGCGAGAAAACATTCAGTACTTC.

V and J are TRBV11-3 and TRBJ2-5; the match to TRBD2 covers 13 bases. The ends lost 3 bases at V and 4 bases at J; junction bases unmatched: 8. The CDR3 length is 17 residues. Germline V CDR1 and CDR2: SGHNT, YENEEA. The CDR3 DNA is TGTGCCAGCAGCTTGACTAGCGGGGGGCCGGAAGGAGAGACCCAGTACTTC. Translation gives CASSLTSGGPEGETQYF.

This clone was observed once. The CDR3 sequence: CATAPGGDTGELFF. Written as DNA, the CDR3 is TGTGCCACAGCTCCGGGAGGGGACACCGGGGAGCTGTTTTTT. The chain employs TRBV10-3 and TRBJ2-2, with 8 bases aligning to TRBD2. Germline CDR1 reads ENHRY; CDR2 reads SYGVKD. V lost 10 bases and J lost 3; bases outside the gene matches: 7. The CDR3 has 14 amino acids.

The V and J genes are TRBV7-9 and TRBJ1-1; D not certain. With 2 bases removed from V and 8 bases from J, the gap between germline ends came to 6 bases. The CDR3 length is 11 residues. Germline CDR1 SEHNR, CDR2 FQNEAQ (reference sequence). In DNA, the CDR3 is TGTGCCAGCAGCTTAACCCCGGAAGCTTTCTTT. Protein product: CASSLTPEAFF.

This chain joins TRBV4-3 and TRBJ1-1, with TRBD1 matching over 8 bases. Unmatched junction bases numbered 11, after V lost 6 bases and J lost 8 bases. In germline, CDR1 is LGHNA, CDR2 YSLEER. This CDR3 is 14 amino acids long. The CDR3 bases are TGCGCCAGCAGTCAATACGGACAGGGCGAAGAAGCTTTCTTT. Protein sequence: CASSQYGQGEEAFF.

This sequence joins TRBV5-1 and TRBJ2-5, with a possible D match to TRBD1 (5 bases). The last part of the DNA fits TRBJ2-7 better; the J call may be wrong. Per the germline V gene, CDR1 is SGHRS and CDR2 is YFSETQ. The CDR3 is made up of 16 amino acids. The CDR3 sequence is CASSLAQGTSSYEQYF. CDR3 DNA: TGCGCCAGCAGCTTGGCGCAGGGAACTTCCTCCTACGAGCAGTACTTC.

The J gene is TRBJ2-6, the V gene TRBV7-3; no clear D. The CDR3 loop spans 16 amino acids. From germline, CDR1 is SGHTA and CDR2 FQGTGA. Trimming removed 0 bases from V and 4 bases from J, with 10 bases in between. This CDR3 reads CASSLTPTAGANVLTF. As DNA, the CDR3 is TGTGCCAGCAGCTTAACCCCAACAGCCGGGGCCAACGTCCTGACTTTC. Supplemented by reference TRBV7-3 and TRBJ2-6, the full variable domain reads GAGVSQTPSNKVTEKGKYVELRCDPISGHTALYWYRQSLGQGPEFLIYFQGTGAADDSGLPNDRFFAVRPEGSVSTLKIQRTERGDSAVYLCASSLTPTAGANVLTFGAGSRLTVL.

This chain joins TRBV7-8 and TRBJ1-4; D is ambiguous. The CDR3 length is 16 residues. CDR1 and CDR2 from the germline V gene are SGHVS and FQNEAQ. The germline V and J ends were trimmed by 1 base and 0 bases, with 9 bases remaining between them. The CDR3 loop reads CASSLGRRATNEKLFF. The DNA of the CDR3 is TGTGCCAGCAGCTTAGGGAGACGGGCAACTAATGAAAAACTGTTTTTT.